This T cell receptor beta chain was recorded in a study of blood T cell repertoires in COVID-19. Overall study context: COVID-19 samples, acute and convalescent, were from the United States, Italy and Spain. PBMCs, B-cell-depleted T cells, or T cells were the source of the cDNA or gDNA that made up the material.

The authors' processing: Nucleated cell number was recorded as an estimate derived from reference gene primer amplification. Sequenced by immunoSEQ multiplex PCR; TCRdb stores in-frame clones only, minus some. That table furnishes V, J and clone size, whereas the DNA furnished D and trimming. This sample has 65,000 to 85,000 clones, with about four fifths found just once. V lost 8 bases to trimming and J lost 2 bases, with 16 bases between them. This CDR3 comprises 14 residues. Germline values: CDR1 MNHEY, CDR2 SMNVEV (reference sequence). The V and J genes are TRBV27 and TRBJ2-7; perhaps TRBD2 as D (6 bases). The sequenced sample was peripheral blood. The sequence was obtained from an elderly woman with active or convalescent COVID-19. The CDR3 DNA reads TGTGCCAGCCAACGTTGGGGGGACCCCTACGAGCAGTACTTC. Amino acids: CASQRWGDPYEQYF.